This TCR beta chain appears in the sequencing data of a study of CD8 T cells in ankylosing spondylitis. 5'-RACE, quantitative and with molecular barcodes, yielded the TCR beta libraries. TCRdb re-analysed the 5' RACE reads in MiXCR, keeping a single row per CDR3 protein. The sample shows about 140,000 distinct CDR3 sequences, about an eighth of them seen only once. Study-level findings and limits: Some of the motif variants had earlier been found in reactive arthritis patients' fluid and blood. Significantly higher representation of disease-linked clones was reported for matched ankylosing spondylitis synovial fluid. Apparently characteristic of ankylosing spondylitis blood was a TCR beta motif (fewer than 10 highly homologous variants).

On this clonotype: Antigen specificity is unknown.

This CDR3 has 11 amino acids. V lost 3 bases to trimming and J lost 3 bases, with 6 bases between them. Looked up from germline, CDR1 is DFQATT and CDR2 is SNEGSKA (reference sequence). The V and J genes are TRBV20-1 and TRBJ2-7; D is uncertain. The TCR originated in a female donor with ankylosing spondylitis or in good health (not recorded which). Sequenced material: blood, either unsorted or a sorted T cell fraction (not recorded which). The DNA for the CDR3 is TGCAGTGCTAGGTCTGACTACGAGCAGTACTTC. Amino acids: CSARSDYEQYF.